The clone carrying this T cell receptor beta chain occurred a few times. Its specificity is not known. All donors came from Russia, were Caucasian and healthy, and spanned ages roughly 6 to 95. Peripheral blood samples of about 10 milliliters were drawn from each donor. The sample belongs to a study of blood T cells in healthy people across ages. Study conclusions and caveats: There was a strong correlation between TCR beta diversity and naive T cell percentage. More naive CD4+ cells and higher diversity were found in long-lived than in aged donors.

The use of a sample-barcoded 5' primer and a J-beta primer mix characterized a second PCR of about 7 to 12 cycles. TCRdb re-derived calls from the 5' RACE reads in MiXCR, one entry per CDR3 protein. The sample lists approximately 1.5 million distinct CDR3 sequences; 30% to 40% were seen once. The sequenced material came from blood. The origin of this receptor is a young woman in good health.

The CDR3 protein is CAIRADRAPVSGELFF. In nucleotides, the CDR3 is TGTGCCATCAGGGCGGACAGGGCGCCCGTTTCCGGGGAGCTGTTTTTT. The gene calls are TRBV10-3 and TRBJ2-2; 8 bases line up with TRBD1. CDR1 and CDR2 (germline): ENHRY, SYGVKD. The CDR3 has 16 amino acids. The J segment lost 6 bases and the V segment lost 6 bases, leaving 12 bases of the junction unmatched.